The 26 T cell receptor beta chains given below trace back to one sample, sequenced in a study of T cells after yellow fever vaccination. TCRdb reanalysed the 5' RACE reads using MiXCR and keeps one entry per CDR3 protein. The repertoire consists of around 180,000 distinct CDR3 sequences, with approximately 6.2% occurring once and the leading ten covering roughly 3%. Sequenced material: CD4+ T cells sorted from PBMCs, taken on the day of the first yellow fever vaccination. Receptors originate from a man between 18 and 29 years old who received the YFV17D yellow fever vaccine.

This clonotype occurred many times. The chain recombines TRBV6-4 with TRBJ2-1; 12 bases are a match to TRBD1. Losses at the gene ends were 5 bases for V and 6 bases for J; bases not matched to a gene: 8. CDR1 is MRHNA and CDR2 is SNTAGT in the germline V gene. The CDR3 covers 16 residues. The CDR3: CASSPKQGQGANEQFF. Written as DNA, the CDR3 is TGTGCCAGCAGTCCCAAACAGGGACAGGGGGCCAATGAGCAGTTCTTC.

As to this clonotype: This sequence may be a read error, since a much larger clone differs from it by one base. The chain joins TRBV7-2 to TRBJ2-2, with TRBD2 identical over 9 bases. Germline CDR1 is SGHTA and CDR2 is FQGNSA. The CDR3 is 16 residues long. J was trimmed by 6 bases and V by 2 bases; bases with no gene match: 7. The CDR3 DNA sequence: TGTGCCAGCAGCTTATCGGGGACTAGCATCGCCGGGGAGCTGTTTTTT. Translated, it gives CASSLSGTSIAGELFF.

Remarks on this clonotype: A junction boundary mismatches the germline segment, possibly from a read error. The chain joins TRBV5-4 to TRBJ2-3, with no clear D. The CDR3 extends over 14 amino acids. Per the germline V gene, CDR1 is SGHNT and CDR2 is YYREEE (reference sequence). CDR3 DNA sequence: TGTACCAGCAGCTTCTCAGGATTCGAAGATACGCAGTATTTT. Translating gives CTSSFSGFEDTQYF.

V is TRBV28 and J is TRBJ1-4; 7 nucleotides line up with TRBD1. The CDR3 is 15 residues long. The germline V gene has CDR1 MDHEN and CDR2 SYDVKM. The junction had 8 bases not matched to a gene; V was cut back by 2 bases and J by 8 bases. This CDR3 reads CASSLPDRDNEKLFF. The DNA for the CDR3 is TGTGCCAGCAGTTTACCCGACAGGGACAACGAAAAACTGTTTTTT. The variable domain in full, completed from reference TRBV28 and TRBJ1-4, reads DVKVTQSSRYLVKRTGEKVFLECVQDMDHENMFWYRQDPGLGLRLIYFSYDVKMKEKGDIPEGYSVSREKKERFSLILESASTNQTSMYLCASSLPDRDNEKLFFGSGTQLSVL.

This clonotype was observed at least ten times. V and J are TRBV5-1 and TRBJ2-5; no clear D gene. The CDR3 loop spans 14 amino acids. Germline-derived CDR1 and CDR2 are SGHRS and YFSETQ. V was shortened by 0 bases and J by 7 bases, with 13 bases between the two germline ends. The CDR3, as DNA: TGCGCCAGCAGCTTGGTCGAGGCCTACGGGACCCAGTACTTC. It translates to CASSLVEAYGTQYF. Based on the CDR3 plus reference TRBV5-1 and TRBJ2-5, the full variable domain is KAGVTQTPRYLIKTRGQQVTLSCSPISGHRSVSWYQQTPGQGLQFLFEYFSETQRNKGNFPGRFSGRQFSNSRSEMNVSTLELGDSALYLCASSLVEAYGTQYFGPGTRLLVL.

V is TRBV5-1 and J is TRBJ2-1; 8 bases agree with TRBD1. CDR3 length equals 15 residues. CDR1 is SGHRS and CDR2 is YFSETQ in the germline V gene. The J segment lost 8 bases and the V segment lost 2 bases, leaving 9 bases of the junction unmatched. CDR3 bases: TGCGCCAGCAGCTTCCAGGGGGCGAGGAGGGATGAGCAGTTCTTC. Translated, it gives CASSFQGARRDEQFF.

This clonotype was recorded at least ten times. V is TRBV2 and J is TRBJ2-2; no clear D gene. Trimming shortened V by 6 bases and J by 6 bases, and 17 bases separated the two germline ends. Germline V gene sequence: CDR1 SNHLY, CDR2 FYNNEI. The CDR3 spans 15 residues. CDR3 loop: CASSKATDLAGELFF. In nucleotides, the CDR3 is TGTGCCAGCAGCAAGGCCACAGACCTTGCCGGGGAGCTGTTTTTT.

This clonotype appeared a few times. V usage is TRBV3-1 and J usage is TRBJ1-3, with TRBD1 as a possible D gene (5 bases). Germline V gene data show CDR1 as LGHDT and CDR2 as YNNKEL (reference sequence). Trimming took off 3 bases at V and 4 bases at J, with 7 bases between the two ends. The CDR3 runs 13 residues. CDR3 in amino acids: CASSHGGGNTIYF. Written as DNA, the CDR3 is TGTGCCAGCAGCCACGGGGGGGGAAACACCATATATTTT.

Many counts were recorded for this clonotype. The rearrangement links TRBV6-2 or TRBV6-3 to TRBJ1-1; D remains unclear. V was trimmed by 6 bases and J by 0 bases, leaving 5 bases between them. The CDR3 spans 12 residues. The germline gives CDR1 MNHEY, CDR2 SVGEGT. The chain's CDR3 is CASRILNTEAFF. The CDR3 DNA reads TGTGCCAGCAGGATTCTGAACACTGAAGCTTTCTTT.

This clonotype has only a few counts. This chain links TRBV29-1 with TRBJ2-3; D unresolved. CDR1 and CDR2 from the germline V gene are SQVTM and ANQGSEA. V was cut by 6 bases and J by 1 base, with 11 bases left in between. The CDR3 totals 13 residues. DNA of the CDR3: TGCAGCGTGAGGCCTTCGGGCACAGATACGCAGTATTTT. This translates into CSVRPSGTDTQYF.

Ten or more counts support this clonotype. CDR3 DNA sequence: TGTGCCAGCAGCGCAGAACCGGAGACCCAGTACTTC. Protein sequence: CASSAEPETQYF. The chain uses TRBV9 and TRBJ2-5; D is unclear. V gave up 3 bases and J gave up 5 bases, with 8 bases separating them. Looked up from germline, CDR1 is SGDLS and CDR2 is YYNGEE. The CDR3 has 12 residues.

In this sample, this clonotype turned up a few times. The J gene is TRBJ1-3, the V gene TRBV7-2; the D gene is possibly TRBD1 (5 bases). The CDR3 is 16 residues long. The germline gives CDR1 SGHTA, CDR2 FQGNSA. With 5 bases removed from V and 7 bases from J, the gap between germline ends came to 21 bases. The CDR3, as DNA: TGTGCCAGCAGCCCAAACGGCGGGGGGAACGGGAACACCATATATTTT. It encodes CASSPNGGGNGNTIYF.

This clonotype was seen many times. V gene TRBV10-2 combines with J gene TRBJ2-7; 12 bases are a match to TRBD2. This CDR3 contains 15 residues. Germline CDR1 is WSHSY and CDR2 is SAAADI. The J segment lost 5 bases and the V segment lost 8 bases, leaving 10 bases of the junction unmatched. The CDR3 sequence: CASLPSLAGGHEQYF. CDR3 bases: TGCGCCAGCCTACCCAGTCTAGCGGGGGGGCACGAGCAGTACTTC.

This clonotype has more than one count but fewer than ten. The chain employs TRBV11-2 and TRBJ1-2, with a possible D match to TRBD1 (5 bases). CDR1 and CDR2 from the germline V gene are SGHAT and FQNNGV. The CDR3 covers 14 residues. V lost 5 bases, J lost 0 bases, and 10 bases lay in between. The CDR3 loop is CASSVDITNYGYTF. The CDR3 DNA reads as TGTGCCAGCAGCGTGGACATAACTAACTATGGCTACACCTTC. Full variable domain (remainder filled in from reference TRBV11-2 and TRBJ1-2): EAGVAQSPRYKIIEKRQSVAFWCNPISGHATLYWYQQILGQGPKLLIQFQNNGVVDDSQLPKDRFSAERLKGVDSTLKIQPAKLEDSAVYLCASSVDITNYGYTFGSGTRLTVV.

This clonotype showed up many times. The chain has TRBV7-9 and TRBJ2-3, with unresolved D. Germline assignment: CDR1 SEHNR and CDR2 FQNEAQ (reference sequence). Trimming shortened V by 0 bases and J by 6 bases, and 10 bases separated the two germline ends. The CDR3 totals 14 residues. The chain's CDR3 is CASSLAAPRDTQYF. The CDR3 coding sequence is TGTGCCAGCAGCTTAGCGGCACCACGGGATACGCAGTATTTT. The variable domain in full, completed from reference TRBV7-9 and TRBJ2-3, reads DTGVSQNPRHKITKRGQNVTFRCDPISEHNRLYWYRQTLGQGPEFLTYFQNEAQLEKSRLLSDRFSAERPKGSFSTLEIQRTEQGDSAMYLCASSLAAPRDTQYFGPGTRLTVL.

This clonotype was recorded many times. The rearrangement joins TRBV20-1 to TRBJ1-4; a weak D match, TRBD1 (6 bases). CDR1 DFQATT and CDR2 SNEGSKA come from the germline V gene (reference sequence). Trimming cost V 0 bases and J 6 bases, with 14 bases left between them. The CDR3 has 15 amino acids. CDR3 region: CSARDMRGNHEKLFF. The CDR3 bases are TGCAGTGCTAGAGACATGAGGGGGAACCATGAAAAACTGTTTTTT.

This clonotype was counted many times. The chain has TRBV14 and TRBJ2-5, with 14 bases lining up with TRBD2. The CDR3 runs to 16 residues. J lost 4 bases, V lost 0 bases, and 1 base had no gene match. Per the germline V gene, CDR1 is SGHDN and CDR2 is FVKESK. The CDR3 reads CASSQDGLAGGETQYF. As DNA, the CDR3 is TGTGCCAGCAGCCAAGACGGACTAGCGGGGGGAGAGACCCAGTACTTC.

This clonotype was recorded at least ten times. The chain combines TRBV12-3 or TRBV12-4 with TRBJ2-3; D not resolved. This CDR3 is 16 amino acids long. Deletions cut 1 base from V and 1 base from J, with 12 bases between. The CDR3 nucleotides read TGTGCCAGCAGTTTAGACCACAGAAGGGGCACAGATACGCAGTATTTT. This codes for CASSLDHRRGTDTQYF.

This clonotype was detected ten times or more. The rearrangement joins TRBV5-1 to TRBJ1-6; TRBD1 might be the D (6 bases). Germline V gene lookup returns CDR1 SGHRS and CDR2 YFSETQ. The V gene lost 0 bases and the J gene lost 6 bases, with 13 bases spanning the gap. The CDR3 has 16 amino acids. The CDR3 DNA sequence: TGCGCCAGCAGCTTGGGGGGGGCGAGAAGTAATTCACCCCTCCACTTT. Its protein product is CASSLGGARSNSPLHF. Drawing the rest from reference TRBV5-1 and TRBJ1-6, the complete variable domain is KAGVTQTPRYLIKTRGQQVTLSCSPISGHRSVSWYQQTPGQGLQFLFEYFSETQRNKGNFPGRFSGRQFSNSRSEMNVSTLELGDSALYLCASSLGGARSNSPLHFGNGTRLTVT.

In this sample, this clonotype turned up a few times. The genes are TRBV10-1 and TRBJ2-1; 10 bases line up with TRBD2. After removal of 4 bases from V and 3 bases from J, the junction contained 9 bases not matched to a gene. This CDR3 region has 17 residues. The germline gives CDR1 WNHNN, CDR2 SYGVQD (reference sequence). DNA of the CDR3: TGCGCCAGCAGTGGCCCAGCGGGGGGGCCGGGCTACAATGAGCAGTTCTTC. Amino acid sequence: CASSGPAGGPGYNEQFF.

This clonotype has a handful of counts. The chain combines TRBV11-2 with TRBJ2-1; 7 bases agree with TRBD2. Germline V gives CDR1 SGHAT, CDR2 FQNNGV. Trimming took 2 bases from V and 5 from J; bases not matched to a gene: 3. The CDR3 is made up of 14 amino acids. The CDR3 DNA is TGTGCCAGCAGCTTATTACTAGCGAACAATGAGCAGTTCTTC. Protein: CASSLLLANNEQFF.

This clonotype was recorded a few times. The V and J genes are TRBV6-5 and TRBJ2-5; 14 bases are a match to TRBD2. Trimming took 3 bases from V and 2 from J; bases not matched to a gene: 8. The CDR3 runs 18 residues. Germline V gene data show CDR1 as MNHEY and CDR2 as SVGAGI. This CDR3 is CASSYLGLAGGGQETQYF. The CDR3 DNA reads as TGTGCCAGCAGTTATCTCGGACTAGCGGGGGGTGGGCAAGAGACCCAGTACTTC.

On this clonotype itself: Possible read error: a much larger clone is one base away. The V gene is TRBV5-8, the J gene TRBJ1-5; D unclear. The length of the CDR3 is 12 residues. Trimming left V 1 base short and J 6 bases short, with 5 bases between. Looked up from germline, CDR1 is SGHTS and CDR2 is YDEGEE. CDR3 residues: CASSLRAQPQHF. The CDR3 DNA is TGTGCCAGCAGCTTGAGGGCTCAGCCCCAGCATTTT. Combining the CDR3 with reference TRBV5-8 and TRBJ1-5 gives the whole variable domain EAGVTQSPTHLIKTRGQQATLRCSPISGHTSVYWYQQALGLGLQFLLWYDEGEERNRGNFPPRFSGRQFPNYSSELNVNALELEDSALYLCASSLRAQPQHFGDGTRLSIL.

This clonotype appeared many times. This chain's CDR3 is CASSLGVPDTQYF. Here the CDR3 DNA reads TGTGCCAGCAGCTTGGGGGTCCCAGATACGCAGTATTTT. The rearrangement links TRBV5-6 to TRBJ2-3, with D unclear. V lost 0 bases, J lost 4 bases, and 6 bases lay in between. This CDR3 has 13 amino acids. The germline CDR1 and CDR2 sequences are SGHDT and YYEEEE.

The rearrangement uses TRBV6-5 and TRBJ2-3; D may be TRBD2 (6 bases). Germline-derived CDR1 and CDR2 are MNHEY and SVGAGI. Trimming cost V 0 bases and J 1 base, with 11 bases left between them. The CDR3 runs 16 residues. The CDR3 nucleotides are TGTGCCAGCAGTTACTCTGGAGGGACGGGCACAGATACGCAGTATTTT. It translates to CASSYSGGTGTDTQYF.

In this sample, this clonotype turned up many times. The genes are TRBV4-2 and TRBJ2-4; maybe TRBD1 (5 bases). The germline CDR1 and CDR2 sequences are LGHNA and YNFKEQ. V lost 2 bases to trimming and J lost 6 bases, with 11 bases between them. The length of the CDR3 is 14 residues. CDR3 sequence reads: CASSQRGLGNIQYF. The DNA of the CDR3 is TGTGCCAGCAGCCAAAGGGGTCTAGGAAACATTCAGTACTTC.